This T cell receptor beta chain derives from a study of T cell changes during pregnancy in multiple sclerosis. The V end lost 0 bases, the J end lost 1 base, and 12 bases lay between the germline ends. The CDR3 sequence is 16 residues long. Profiling relied on immunoSEQ multiplex PCR, and the TCRdb table lists in-frame clones only, not all of them. The sample contains some 47,000 clones, about 96% of which appear only once. This chain uses TRBV23-1 with TRBJ2-5, with a weak D call TRBD2 (7 bases). TRBV23-1 is annotated as an ORF whose role is uncertain. Sample: peripheral blood, taken in the second trimester of pregnancy. The clonotype was recovered from a female donor with multiple sclerosis, enrolled in a pregnancy study. The CDR3 region is CASSQSGGAPQETQYF. The CDR3 coding sequence is TGCGCCAGCAGTCAATCGGGGGGGGCACCCCAAGAGACCCAGTACTTC.